One sample yielded the 27 T cell receptor beta chains listed below, sequenced in a study of cytomegalovirus exposure and HLA in healthy donors. Both 60 Vbeta primers and 13 Jbeta primers went into the PCR. Assay: immunoSEQ multiplex PCR; the TCRdb copy retains only in-frame clones and omits some. This table has some 120,000 clones, roughly 80% appearing once. The sequencing input was PBMCs. The receptors stem from a female donor in good health and CMV-seronegative.

V and J are TRBV10-3 and TRBJ1-2; 8 bases match TRBD1. Germline-derived CDR1 and CDR2 are ENHRY and SYGVKD. CDR3 length: 13 amino acids. The ends lost 6 bases at V and 7 bases at J; junction bases unmatched: 7. DNA for the CDR3: TGTGCCATCAGGGCACAGGGGGAGGGTGGCTACACCTTC. This translates into CAIRAQGEGGYTF.

The table lists this clone with a few counts. V and J are TRBV7-9 and TRBJ1-1; D uncertain. Germline CDR1 is SEHNR and CDR2 is FQNEAQ (reference sequence). The V and J ends lost 4 bases and 5 bases respectively, with 8 bases between them. The CDR3 extends over 12 amino acids. The CDR3 region has the DNA TGTGCCAGCAGCTATTCCGGGACTGAAGCTTTCTTT. Protein sequence: CASSYSGTEAFF.

The gene calls are TRBV5-1 and TRBJ2-3, with 13 bases lining up with TRBD2. This CDR3 comprises 17 residues. The ends lost 4 bases at V and 1 base at J; junction bases unmatched: 6. Germline CDR1 reads SGHRS; CDR2 reads YFSETQ. The chain's CDR3 is CASSTGLAGARTDTQYF. In DNA, the CDR3 is TGCGCCAGCAGCACAGGACTAGCGGGGGCTCGCACAGATACGCAGTATTTT.

The J gene is TRBJ2-1, the V gene TRBV4-2; D is perhaps TRBD2 (6 bases). V lost 0 bases, J lost 4 bases, and 16 bases lay in between. CDR1 and CDR2 from the germline V gene are LGHNA and YNFKEQ. The CDR3 contains 17 residues. The CDR3 reads CASSQEFWRGEYNEQFF. The CDR3 DNA reads as TGTGCCAGCAGCCAAGAGTTTTGGCGGGGCGAATACAATGAGCAGTTCTTC.

On this clone: Other DNA sequences in the same sample also yield this CDR3. The chain combines TRBV9 with TRBJ2-3; D might be TRBD2 (7 bases). The V end was cut by 3 bases, the J end by 0 bases, with 11 bases between. The germline gives CDR1 SGDLS, CDR2 YYNGEE. The CDR3 sequence is 15 residues long. The CDR3 spells CASSDRGASTDTQYF. The DNA of the CDR3 is TGTGCCAGCAGCGACCGGGGGGCTAGCACAGATACGCAGTATTTT. The entire variable domain, with the rest obtained from reference TRBV9 and TRBJ2-3, is as follows: DSGVTQTPKHLITATGQRVTLRCSPRSGDLSVYWYQQSLDQGLQFLIQYYNGEERAKGNILERFSAQQFPDLHSELNLSSLELGDSALYFCASSDRGASTDTQYFGPGTRLTVL.

This rearrangement joins TRBV30 to TRBJ1-6, with 7 bases aligning to TRBD1. This CDR3 is built from 13 residues. V gave up 4 bases and J gave up 10 bases; unmatched junction bases: 7. From germline, CDR1 is GTSNPN and CDR2 SVGIG (reference sequence). For the CDR3, the DNA is TGTGCCTGGACCCCGACAGGGAGATCACCCCTCCACTTT. Translated, it gives CAWTPTGRSPLHF. Full variable domain (rest looked up from reference TRBV30 and TRBJ1-6): SQTIHQWPATLVQPVGSPLSLECTVEGTSNPNLYWYRQAAGRGLQLLFYSVGIGQISSEVPQNLSASRPQDRQFILSSKKLLLSDSGFYLCAWTPTGRSPLHFGNGTRLTVT.

The DNA of the CDR3 is TGTGCCAGCATGCCGCGGACTAGCGGGGTACGTACGCAGTATTTT. Translating it yields CASMPRTSGVRTQYF. The rearrangement links TRBV2 to TRBJ2-3; 12 bases map to TRBD2. The CDR3 consists of 15 residues. The V gene end was trimmed by 7 bases and the J gene end by 8 bases; junction bases not matched to a gene: 10. Germline V gives CDR1 SNHLY, CDR2 FYNNEI.

This clone has only one observation. The V and J genes are TRBV5-1 and TRBJ2-1; D may be TRBD1 (7 bases). Germline V CDR1 and CDR2: SGHRS, YFSETQ. This CDR3 is built from 15 residues. With 4 bases removed from V and 3 bases from J, the gap between germline ends came to 14 bases. DNA of the CDR3: TGCGCCAGCAGCGAGGGGGGACAGAGCTACAATGAGCAGTTCTTC. Its protein product is CASSEGGQSYNEQFF. Looking up the rest from reference TRBV5-1 and TRBJ2-1 gives the full variable domain: KAGVTQTPRYLIKTRGQQVTLSCSPISGHRSVSWYQQTPGQGLQFLFEYFSETQRNKGNFPGRFSGRQFSNSRSEMNVSTLELGDSALYLCASSEGGQSYNEQFFGPGTRLTVL.

The chain combines TRBV12-5 with TRBJ1-5; D ambiguous. The CDR3 runs 12 residues. V was clipped by 3 bases and J by 6 bases, with 6 bases between them. Germline-derived CDR1 and CDR2 are LGHNT and FRNRAP. The CDR3 loop is CASGLDSQPQHF. CDR3 in DNA: TGTGCTAGTGGTTTAGATAGTCAGCCCCAGCATTTT.

DNA of the CDR3: TGTGCCAGCAGCGTGGGGTTGGGACAGGGCACTAACTATGGCTACACCTTC. Its translation is CASSVGLGQGTNYGYTF. The chain employs TRBV9 and TRBJ1-2, with TRBD1 identical over 9 bases. J gave up 0 bases and V 2 bases, and 8 bases lay outside the gene matches. The length of the CDR3 is 17 residues. Germline-derived CDR1 and CDR2 are SGDLS and YYNGEE.

This clone was found a few times. This chain links TRBV19 with TRBJ1-2; TRBD1 is a possible D gene (5 bases). The CDR3 contains 16 residues. The V and J ends lost 0 bases and 2 bases respectively, with 13 bases between them. Germline V gene lookup returns CDR1 LNHDA and CDR2 SQIVND (reference sequence). The CDR3 region is CASSIDPTGLNYGYTF. Here the CDR3 DNA reads TGTGCCAGTAGTATAGATCCCACAGGACTAAACTATGGCTACACCTTC.

This clone came up a few times. CDR3 amino acids: CASLGGGSQAFF. The CDR3 DNA is TGTGCCAGCCTAGGTGGAGGAAGTCAAGCTTTCTTT. This chain joins TRBV2 and TRBJ1-1; D gene uncertain. The CDR3 is 12 residues long. Per germline, CDR1 SNHLY and CDR2 FYNNEI. The V and J ends lost 8 bases and 9 bases respectively, with 16 bases between them.

The chain couples TRBV6-4 to TRBJ2-2; a possible D gene is TRBD1 (6 bases). The germline V and J ends were trimmed by 4 bases and 2 bases, with 8 bases remaining between them. Germline CDR1 MRHNA, CDR2 SNTAGT. This CDR3 is built from 14 residues. The CDR3 reads CASSGGRNTGELFF. DNA of the CDR3: TGTGCCAGCAGTGGGGGGCGAAACACCGGGGAGCTGTTTTTT.

The rearrangement joins TRBV2 to TRBJ1-1; D not certain. Germline assignment: CDR1 SNHLY and CDR2 FYNNEI. Deletions cut 8 bases from V and 1 base from J, with 5 bases between. This CDR3 is built from 11 residues. Here the CDR3 DNA reads TGTGCCAGCGAGGAGAACACTGAAGCTTTCTTT. Encoded protein: CASEENTEAFF.

This clone is a singleton in its sample. The same CDR3 is also encoded by other DNA sequences in this sample. The chain combines TRBV30 with TRBJ1-4; 8 bases are shared with TRBD1. CDR3 size: 15 residues. V shed 3 bases and J 8 bases; nucleotides not matched to a gene: 11. Germline V CDR1 and CDR2: GTSNPN, SVGIG (reference sequence). The CDR3 coding sequence is TGTGCCTGGAGCGTACCCAGGGGGCGCTTCGAAAAACTGTTTTTT. It specifies CAWSVPRGRFEKLFF.

A note on this clone: At one end the junction does not follow the germline gene, possibly because of a read error. The chain uses TRBV2 and TRBJ2-3; 11 bases are a match to TRBD2. The CDR3 covers 16 residues. Germline V gene lookup returns CDR1 SNHLY and CDR2 FYNNEI. CDR3 region: CASSRYSGGATDAQYF. The DNA for the CDR3 is TGTGCCAGCAGTCGTTATAGCGGGGGGGCGACAGATGCGCAGTATTTT.

This chain connects TRBV6-1 to TRBJ2-2; possible D gene TRBD2, 7 bases. CDR3 length: 12 amino acids. Trimming removed 11 bases at V and 3 bases at J, with 10 bases between. In germline, CDR1 is MNHNS, CDR2 SASEGT. As DNA, the CDR3 is TGTGCCGCGGGGGCGGACACCGGGGAGCTGTTTTTT. Residues: CAAGADTGELFF.

The count of this clone is one. This sequence joins TRBV5-5 and TRBJ1-6; perhaps TRBD1 as D (6 bases). The V end was cut by 1 base, the J end by 7 bases, with 12 bases between. The CDR3 contains 15 residues. Germline CDR1 SGHKS, CDR2 YYEKEE (reference sequence). The CDR3: CASSLTDSPNSPLHF. CDR3 nucleotides: TGTGCCAGCAGCTTGACGGACAGTCCAAATTCACCCCTCCACTTT.

The genes are TRBV5-8 and TRBJ2-3; 8 bases are shared with TRBD2. V gave up 0 bases and J gave up 1 base; unmatched junction bases: 4. CDR3 length equals 16 residues. Germline assignment: CDR1 SGHTS and CDR2 YDEGEE. The CDR3 sequence is CASSLDGGAGTDTQYF. In DNA form, the CDR3 reads TGTGCCAGCAGCTTGGACGGGGGGGCCGGCACAGATACGCAGTATTTT. Together with reference TRBV5-8 and TRBJ2-3, the CDR3 gives the full variable domain: EAGVTQSPTHLIKTRGQQATLRCSPISGHTSVYWYQQALGLGLQFLLWYDEGEERNRGNFPPRFSGRQFPNYSSELNVNALELEDSALYLCASSLDGGAGTDTQYFGPGTRLTVL.

This clone has more than one count but fewer than ten. The rearrangement uses TRBV7-9 and TRBJ2-5, with no clear D. Per the germline V gene, CDR1 is SEHNR and CDR2 is FQNEAQ (reference sequence). Trimming left V 3 bases short and J 5 bases short, with 4 bases between. The CDR3 runs 11 residues. The CDR3 is CASSFPETQYF. The CDR3 nucleotides read TGTGCCAGCAGCTTTCCGGAGACCCAGTACTTC.

This chain joins TRBV6-5 and TRBJ1-1, with a tentative D call TRBD1 (6 bases). The V end was cut by 5 bases, the J end by 0 bases, with 10 bases between. The CDR3 consists of 14 residues. Germline CDR1 is MNHEY and CDR2 is SVGAGI. CDR3 bases: TGTGCCAGCAGTCAACAGGGCCTGAACACTGAAGCTTTCTTT. Translation: CASSQQGLNTEAFF.

In its sample, this clone was seen a few times. This rearrangement joins TRBV5-1 to TRBJ1-4, with 7 bases identical to TRBD1. Germline CDR1 reads SGHRS; CDR2 reads YFSETQ. This CDR3 has 13 amino acids. J gave up 8 bases and V 5 bases, and 6 bases lay outside the gene matches. DNA of the CDR3: TGCGCCAGCAGGGGACAGTCAGGGGAAAAACTGTTTTTT. Its protein product is CASRGQSGEKLFF.

Concerning this clone itself: Compared with germline, one end of the junction differs, possibly owing to a read error. The chain carries TRBV9 and TRBJ2-2; D might be TRBD2 (6 bases). The CDR3 contains 15 residues. CDR1 SGDLS and CDR2 YYNGEE come from the germline V gene. Here the CDR3 DNA reads TGTGCCAGCGAGGCGGGGTCCACGGGTACCGGGGGGCTGTTTTTT. This translates into CASEAGSTGTGGLFF.

The chain carries TRBV5-8 and TRBJ1-2, with 7 bases matching TRBD1. CDR1 and CDR2 from the germline V gene are SGHTS and YDEGEE. This CDR3 is 14 amino acids long. V shed 4 bases and J 4 bases; nucleotides not matched to a gene: 7. The CDR3 sequence: CASSPQGQFYGYTF. CDR3 nucleotides: TGTGCCAGCAGCCCCCAGGGACAGTTCTATGGCTACACCTTC. Full variable domain (missing parts from reference TRBV5-8 and TRBJ1-2): EAGVTQSPTHLIKTRGQQATLRCSPISGHTSVYWYQQALGLGLQFLLWYDEGEERNRGNFPPRFSGRQFPNYSSELNVNALELEDSALYLCASSPQGQFYGYTFGSGTRLTVV.

This chain links TRBV7-9 with TRBJ2-5, with TRBD1 matching 9 bases. The ends lost 3 bases at V and 5 bases at J; junction bases unmatched: 7. Germline-derived CDR1 and CDR2 are SEHNR and FQNEAQ (reference sequence). The CDR3 extends over 15 amino acids. The CDR3: CASSLGQGGWETQYF. The CDR3 bases are TGTGCCAGCAGCTTGGGACAGGGCGGATGGGAGACCCAGTACTTC.

The V gene is TRBV29-1, the J gene TRBJ1-1; perhaps TRBD1 as D (5 bases). Germline-derived CDR1 and CDR2 are SQVTM and ANQGSEA. The CDR3 extends over 12 amino acids. The germline V and J ends were trimmed by 7 bases and 4 bases, with 13 bases remaining between them. The CDR3 region is CSERGVGTEAFF. CDR3 in DNA: TGCAGCGAAAGGGGTGTGGGCACTGAAGCTTTCTTT.

The CDR3 loop reads CASSLGSGYSATNEKLFF. The CDR3 DNA reads as TGTGCCAGCAGCTTGGGCTCGGGGTACAGTGCAACTAATGAAAAACTGTTTTTT. The chain is built from TRBV5-6 and TRBJ1-4; D not resolved. The CDR3 loop spans 18 amino acids. V lost 0 bases and J 0 bases, leaving 15 bases between the germline ends. The V gene's germline CDR1 is SGHDT and CDR2 YYEEEE.